The 30 T cell receptor beta chains listed next were all sequenced from one sample in a study of CD8 T cells in ankylosing spondylitis. Their target antigens are unknown. In TCRdb, the 5' RACE reads were re-called with MiXCR into one record per CDR3 protein. The data hold hundreds of thousands of distinct CDR3 sequences, with approximately 12% observed a single time. Overall study findings and caveats: Ankylosing spondylitis blood appeared to carry a characteristic TCR beta motif of roughly eight highly homologous variants.

The sample taken for sequencing was blood, either unsorted or a sorted T cell fraction (not recorded which). These receptors all come from a male donor with ankylosing spondylitis.

Only a few counts were recorded for this clonotype. The chain couples TRBV20-1 to TRBJ2-7, with D possibly TRBD2 on 5 matching bases. This CDR3 contains 13 residues. Per germline, CDR1 DFQATT and CDR2 SNEGSKA (reference sequence). Deletions cut 5 bases from V and 0 bases from J, with 11 bases between. CDR3 amino acids: CSALAGLSYEQYF. CDR3 DNA: TGCAGTGCTTTGGCCGGACTCTCCTACGAGCAGTACTTC.

A few counts support this clonotype. The CDR3 region has the DNA TGTGCCAGCAGCTTAAGGGGCAGGGACTACGAGCAGTACTTC. Amino acids: CASSLRGRDYEQYF. This chain connects TRBV7-9 to TRBJ2-7; perhaps TRBD1 as D (5 bases). The CDR3 is made up of 14 amino acids. The germline CDR1 and CDR2 sequences are SEHNR and FQNEAQ (reference sequence). V was clipped by 2 bases and J by 3 bases, with 11 bases between them.

The table lists this clonotype with a few counts. The gene calls are TRBV5-1 and TRBJ2-7, with TRBD2 matching over 11 bases. Germline V gene lookup returns CDR1 SGHRS and CDR2 YFSETQ. There are 15 residues in the CDR3. V shed 1 base, J shed 7 bases, and the junction held 7 bases outside the gene matches. The CDR3 sequence is CASSLILAGEGEQYF. CDR3 sequence (DNA): TGCGCCAGCAGCTTGATACTAGCGGGAGAGGGGGAGCAGTACTTC.

V and J are TRBV24-1 and TRBJ2-1; D is ambiguous. Germline V CDR1 and CDR2: KGHDR, SFDVKD. The V and J ends lost 6 bases and 9 bases respectively, with 17 bases between them. CDR3 length: 14 amino acids. DNA for the CDR3: TGTGCCACCAGTCTCAGCCCCCTCGGGCTTGAGCAGTTCTTC. The encoded protein is CATSLSPLGLEQFF.

This clonotype was seen at least ten times. The chain is built from TRBV6-2 or TRBV6-3 and TRBJ1-1, with D possibly TRBD1 on 5 matching bases. With 8 bases removed from V and 0 bases from J, the gap between germline ends came to 7 bases. Germline assignment: CDR1 MNHEY and CDR2 SVGEGT. CDR3 length equals 12 residues. The CDR3 DNA reads TGTGCCAGCGGGGGATTGAACACTGAAGCTTTCTTT. It codes for CASGGLNTEAFF.

This chain uses TRBV25-1 with TRBJ2-7; tentative D call: TRBD1 (5 bases). Trimming took 1 base from V and 5 from J, leaving 12 bases between them. The CDR3 consists of 14 residues. Per the germline V gene, CDR1 is MGHDK and CDR2 is SYGVNS. The CDR3 here is CASSEFARQNEQYF. The CDR3 bases are TGTGCCAGCAGTGAATTCGCTAGACAGAACGAGCAGTACTTC.

Ten or more counts support this clonotype. The chain uses TRBV5-6 and TRBJ2-1; a possible D gene is TRBD1 (6 bases). Germline V gives CDR1 SGHDT, CDR2 YYEEEE. The length of the CDR3 is 16 residues. The V end was cut by 4 bases, the J end by 7 bases, with 21 bases between. The CDR3 protein is CASSNIDRIHVNEQFF. The CDR3 DNA is TGTGCCAGCAGCAACATCGACAGGATTCACGTGAATGAGCAGTTCTTC.

This clonotype appeared a few times. The chain employs TRBV5-6 and TRBJ2-1, with a weak D call TRBD1 (10 bases). This CDR3 is 20 amino acids long. Germline CDR1 and CDR2: SGHDT and YYEEEE. V was cut by 4 bases and J by 0 bases, with 26 bases left in between. This chain's CDR3 is CASSDRGRRREGSSYNEQFF. CDR3 bases: TGTGCCAGCAGCGACAGGGGGCGAAGGCGGGAGGGAAGCTCCTACAATGAGCAGTTCTTC.

The chain uses TRBV20-1 and TRBJ2-5, with D hard to call. This CDR3 region has 11 residues. The germline V gene encodes CDR1 DFQATT and CDR2 SNEGSKA (reference sequence). V lost 0 bases and J 5 bases, leaving 4 bases between the germline ends. The CDR3 sequence is CSARDLETQYF. CDR3 coding DNA: TGCAGTGCTAGAGATCTTGAGACCCAGTACTTC.

This clonotype was seen only a few times. The rearrangement uses TRBV20-1 and TRBJ1-4; unclear D gene. The CDR3 loop spans 13 amino acids. Germline CDR1 DFQATT, CDR2 SNEGSKA (reference sequence). V lost 5 bases to trimming and J lost 8 bases, with 15 bases between them. CDR3: CSAAPGGDEKLFF. The CDR3 DNA reads TGCAGTGCTGCCCCCGGCGGAGACGAAAAACTGTTTTTT.

The genes are TRBV5-1 and TRBJ2-7, with no clear D. V gave up 0 bases and J gave up 0 bases, with 13 bases separating them. The CDR3 is 16 residues long. The germline V gene has CDR1 SGHRS and CDR2 YFSETQ. The CDR3 sequence is CASSLALTAVSYEQYF. The CDR3 region has the DNA TGCGCCAGCAGCTTGGCTCTTACTGCGGTCTCCTACGAGCAGTACTTC. The full variable domain, in which reference TRBV5-1 and TRBJ2-7 provide the parts outside the CDR3, is KAGVTQTPRYLIKTRGQQVTLSCSPISGHRSVSWYQQTPGQGLQFLFEYFSETQRNKGNFPGRFSGRQFSNSRSEMNVSTLELGDSALYLCASSLALTAVSYEQYFGPGTRLTVT.

There are a few counts of this clonotype. The genes are TRBV2 and TRBJ2-7; 13 positions match TRBD2. Germline loops: CDR1 SNHLY, CDR2 FYNNEI. Trimming removed 5 bases from V and 5 bases from J; junction bases left unmatched: 6. This CDR3 comprises 15 residues. The CDR3 here is CASSSTSGGAHEQYF. The DNA for the CDR3 is TGTGCCAGCAGTTCCACTAGCGGGGGGGCCCACGAGCAGTACTTC. The full variable domain, its missing parts supplied by reference TRBV2 and TRBJ2-7, is EPEVTQTPSHQVTQMGQEVILRCVPISNHLYFYWYRQILGQKVEFLVSFYNNEISEKSEIFDDQFSVERPDGSNFTLKIRSTKLEDSAMYFCASSSTSGGAHEQYFGPGTRLTVT.

This clonotype has ten or more counts. V usage is TRBV4-3 and J usage is TRBJ2-7, with TRBD2 matching over 10 bases. The length of the CDR3 is 15 residues. Germline trimming cut 5 bases from V and 4 bases from J; bases unmatched to any gene: 8. Per the germline V gene, CDR1 is LGHNA and CDR2 is YSLEER. The CDR3 is CASSLQREGRYEQYF. The CDR3 DNA reads as TGCGCCAGCAGCTTACAGCGGGAGGGCCGGTACGAGCAGTACTTC.

J is TRBJ2-2 and V is TRBV11-1; 12 nucleotides agree with TRBD1. The CDR3 consists of 17 residues. The V segment lost 3 bases and the J segment 4 bases; nucleotides outside the gene matches: 6. Per the germline V gene, CDR1 is SGHAT and CDR2 is FQDESV (reference sequence). Here the CDR3 reads CASSFRDRGPGTGELFF. As DNA, the CDR3 is TGTGCCAGCAGCTTCCGGGACAGGGGGCCCGGCACCGGGGAGCTGTTTTTT.

The chain recombines TRBV7-2 with TRBJ2-7; 7 bases are shared with TRBD2. CDR1 and CDR2 (germline): SGHTA, FQGNSA. The V gene end was trimmed by 3 bases and the J gene end by 3 bases; junction bases not matched to a gene: 8. This CDR3 has 15 amino acids. CDR3 in amino acids: CASSFATGGGYEQYF. CDR3 sequence (DNA): TGTGCCAGCAGCTTCGCTACGGGAGGAGGCTACGAGCAGTACTTC. Full variable domain (outside the CDR3, taken from reference TRBV7-2 and TRBJ2-7): GAGVSQSPSNKVTEKGKDVELRCDPISGHTALYWYRQSLGQGLEFLIYFQGNSAPDKSGLPSDRFSAERTGGSVSTLTIQRTQQEDSAVYLCASSFATGGGYEQYFGPGTRLTVT.

There are a few counts of this clonotype. The CDR3 DNA reads TGCGCCAGCAGCTTGGAGAAACACAATGAGCAGTTCTTC. It codes for CASSLEKHNEQFF. The gene calls are TRBV5-1 and TRBJ2-1; no definite D call. With 0 bases removed from V and 5 bases from J, the gap between germline ends came to 6 bases. Germline CDR1 is SGHRS and CDR2 is YFSETQ. This CDR3 is built from 13 residues.

This clonotype was detected many times. V and J are TRBV20-1 and TRBJ2-1; D remains ambiguous. This CDR3 contains 14 residues. Germline lookup yields CDR1 DFQATT and CDR2 SNEGSKA (reference sequence). V gave up 6 bases and J gave up 8 bases, with 20 bases separating them. CDR3 DNA: TGCAGTGCCCTCCCCGGTCCTAGTGATTATGAGCAGTTCTTC. Its protein product is CSALPGPSDYEQFF.

J is TRBJ2-1 and V is TRBV20-1, with TRBD1 as a possible D gene (6 bases). The CDR3 has 15 residues. CDR1 and CDR2 (germline): DFQATT, SNEGSKA (reference sequence). Trimming cost V 2 bases and J 6 bases, with 17 bases left between them. CDR3 residues: CSARTTPRGRNEQFF. In nucleotides, the CDR3 is TGCAGTGCTAGAACGACCCCCAGGGGCCGCAATGAGCAGTTCTTC.

In its sample, this clonotype was seen a few times. This chain uses TRBV9 with TRBJ1-1; D perhaps matches TRBD1 (5 bases). V gave up 3 bases and J gave up 1 base, with 10 bases separating them. The CDR3 is 14 residues long. CDR1 and CDR2 (germline): SGDLS, YYNGEE. This CDR3 reads CASSADGGNTEAFF. The CDR3 bases are TGTGCCAGCAGCGCGGACGGGGGGAACACTGAAGCTTTCTTT.

This clonotype was counted a few times. V usage is TRBV5-1 and J usage is TRBJ2-5; D uncertain. The CDR3 contains 15 residues. The germline gives CDR1 SGHRS, CDR2 YFSETQ. The V end lost 0 bases, the J end lost 2 bases, and 11 bases lay between the germline ends. The CDR3 here is CASSLAGDLQETQYF. DNA of the CDR3: TGCGCCAGCAGCTTGGCCGGAGACTTACAAGAGACCCAGTACTTC.

Note on this clonotype: A much larger clone sits a single nucleotide away, making a read error possible. The CDR3 does not end in the conserved phenylalanine or tryptophan, so this is likely a read error. This rearrangement joins TRBV7-9 to TRBJ2-7, with 8 bases identical to TRBD1. The CDR3 length is 15 residues. CDR1 is SEHNR, CDR2 FQNEAQ, per germline (reference sequence). After removal of 5 bases from V and 4 bases from J, the junction contained 10 bases not matched to a gene. CDR3 DNA: TGTGCCAGCAGCCCTCGGACAGGGTCTCTGTACGAGCAGTACCTC. As protein: CASSPRTGSLYEQYL.

This clonotype was observed at least ten times. The CDR3 DNA follows: TGCAGCGTTGTCGTACAGACCGCGAACACCGGGGAGCTGTTTTTT. It translates to CSVVVQTANTGELFF. The chain recombines TRBV29-1 with TRBJ2-2, with D unclear. Looked up from germline, CDR1 is SQVTM and CDR2 is ANQGSEA. The CDR3 is 15 residues long. The germline V and J ends were trimmed by 4 bases and 0 bases, with 12 bases remaining between them.

This clonotype has ten or more counts. The chain carries TRBV29-1 and TRBJ2-1; D unresolved. Trimming pared 6 bases from V and 4 bases from J, leaving 7 bases between. The germline gives CDR1 SQVTM, CDR2 ANQGSEA. The CDR3 is made up of 11 amino acids. The CDR3 reads CSVSRYNEQFF. Written as DNA, the CDR3 is TGCAGCGTCTCGCGGTACAATGAGCAGTTCTTC.

This chain links TRBV11-2 with TRBJ2-7; possibly TRBD2 for D (5 bases). V lost 5 bases and J lost 2, with 13 bases in between. Germline V gives CDR1 SGHAT, CDR2 FQNNGV. The CDR3 loop spans 14 amino acids. CDR3 residues: CASSRHGLAYEQYF. CDR3 DNA sequence: TGTGCCAGCAGCCGACACGGACTTGCCTACGAGCAGTACTTC. Drawing the rest from reference TRBV11-2 and TRBJ2-7, the complete variable domain is EAGVAQSPRYKIIEKRQSVAFWCNPISGHATLYWYQQILGQGPKLLIQFQNNGVVDDSQLPKDRFSAERLKGVDSTLKIQPAKLEDSAVYLCASSRHGLAYEQYFGPGTRLTVT.

Notes on this clonotype: At one of its ends the junction is not consistent with the germline gene, which may arise from a read error. The V call is TRBV20-1, the J call TRBJ1-5; 8 bases fit TRBD1. The CDR3 totals 15 residues. Germline values: CDR1 DFQATT, CDR2 SNEGSKA (reference sequence). The CDR3 is CCASPGQGSAQPQHF. The CDR3, as DNA: TGCTGTGCTAGTCCCGGACAGGGATCTGCTCAGCCCCAGCATTTT.

The chain is built from TRBV24-1 and TRBJ1-2, with 9 bases fitting TRBD1. J gave up 5 bases and V 7 bases, and 7 bases lay outside the gene matches. The CDR3 spans 14 residues. Germline CDR1 KGHDR, CDR2 SFDVKD. The CDR3 protein is CATSPGQGVYGYTF. CDR3 nucleotide sequence: TGTGCCACCAGCCCGGGACAGGGTGTGTATGGCTACACCTTC.

This clonotype has more than one count but fewer than ten. The CDR3 nucleotides read TGTGCCAGCAGCCCTTTGTCAGCCGGGGAGCTGTTTTTT. Amino acids: CASSPLSAGELFF. The chain recombines TRBV7-3 with TRBJ2-2; the D is unclear. V gave up 5 bases and J gave up 6 bases, with 10 bases separating them. Germline-derived CDR1 and CDR2 are SGHTA and FQGTGA. The CDR3 spans 13 residues.

Ten or more counts support this clonotype. This sequence joins TRBV20-1 and TRBJ1-1; tentatively, D is TRBD1 (6 bases). The CDR3 spans 13 residues. Germline V gives CDR1 DFQATT, CDR2 SNEGSKA (reference sequence). V gave up 3 bases and J gave up 6 bases, with 14 bases separating them. The CDR3 reads CSASRGAQSEAFF. The CDR3 DNA reads as TGCAGTGCTAGTCGGGGGGCGCAATCTGAAGCTTTCTTT.

This clonotype showed up many times. The V call is TRBV29-1, the J call TRBJ2-7; 8 nucleotides align to TRBD1. V lost 7 bases to trimming and J lost 3 bases; unmatched junction nucleotides: 5. From germline, CDR1 is SQVTM and CDR2 ANQGSEA. The CDR3 consists of 12 residues. CDR3 sequence reads: CSANRGNYEQYF. The DNA of the CDR3 is TGCAGCGCGAACAGGGGGAACTACGAGCAGTACTTC.

This clonotype was counted ten times or more. The V gene is TRBV20-1, the J gene TRBJ1-5; 7 bases agree with TRBD1. The CDR3 length is 14 residues. From germline, CDR1 is DFQATT and CDR2 SNEGSKA (reference sequence). V was pared by 4 bases and J by 3 bases, with 6 bases of the junction left unmatched. The CDR3 loop is CSANRDRDNQPQHF. The CDR3 nucleotides read TGCAGTGCTAACCGAGACAGGGACAATCAGCCCCAGCATTTT.